This T cell receptor (beta chain) was captured in a study of CD8 T cells in Susac syndrome. Reverse transcription of roughly 0.45 to 1 ug RNA was performed with random hexamers. TCRdb fed the immunoSEQ multiplex PCR reads into MiXCR, producing one record per CDR3 protein. Of under 200,000 distinct CDR3 sequences detected, roughly nine tenths appear once; the ten largest clones hold about 0.09%. Germline values: CDR1 DFQATT, CDR2 SNEGSKA (reference sequence). This CDR3 is built from 10 residues. The ends were cut back, 5 bases at V and 7 bases at J, with 9 bases in the middle. A note on this clonotype: Its antigen is still unknown.

Study observations and caveats: The study's TCR sequencing and HLA analysis covered a relatively small number of individuals, and the study acknowledged this.

The sequenced sample was CD4+ T cells from PBMCs. V gene TRBV20-1 combines with J gene TRBJ2-7; D is unclear. The sequence came from a human donor with Susac syndrome. CDR3 nucleotides: TGCAGTGCTCATACGAGGGAGCAGTACTTC. Translated, it gives CSAHTREQYF.